This entry features one TCR beta chain sequence. Its antigen remains unidentified. Per-base qualities were not stored, and no clone one base away is much larger. This sample was included in a study of T cell changes during pregnancy in multiple sclerosis (dated by TCRdb to the late 2010s). Looking at the study overall: In women with multiple sclerosis, the researchers looked at how the T cell repertoire shifted as pregnancy progressed.

The library was built by means of the immunoSEQ multiplex PCR assay. TCRdb limited this immuneACCESS table to in-frame rearrangements with V and J called. A share of clones is missing; checked studies link under half to unresolved V genes, and the rest is unexplained. The sample records approximately 30,000 clones, roughly nine tenths of which are singletons. The top ten clonotypes cover about 0.5% of the sample. The CDR3 starts with the cysteine, ends with the phenylalanine, and has 15 residues. Only the CDR3 region is kept as DNA, spanning 45 bases read in frame from base 1. The germline V gene gives CDR1 as SGHNT and CDR2 as YENEEA. The germline V end is reduced by 3 bases and the J end by 6 bases; junction bases left unmatched: 5.

The sequence is built from TRBV11-3 and TRBJ2-1; 10 bases in between match TRBD2. The sequence derives from a female donor in good health, enrolled as a control in a pregnancy study. The starting material was CD4+ T cells from peripheral blood mononuclear cells, obtained in the first trimester of pregnancy. The base sequence is TGTGCCAGCAGCTTTAGAGCGGGAGGGGTCAATGAGCAGTTCTTC. The translation is CASSFRAGGVNEQFF.